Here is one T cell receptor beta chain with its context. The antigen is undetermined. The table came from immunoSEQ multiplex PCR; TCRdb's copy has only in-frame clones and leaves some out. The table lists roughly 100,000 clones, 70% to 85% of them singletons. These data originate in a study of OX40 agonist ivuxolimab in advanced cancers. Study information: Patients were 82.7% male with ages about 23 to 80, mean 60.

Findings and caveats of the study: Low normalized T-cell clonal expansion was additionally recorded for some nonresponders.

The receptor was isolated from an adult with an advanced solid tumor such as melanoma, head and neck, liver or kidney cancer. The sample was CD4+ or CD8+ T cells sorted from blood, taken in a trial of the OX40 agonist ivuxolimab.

CDR3 residues: CASSPGTSGGVTYNEQFF. In DNA, the CDR3 is TGTGCCAGCAGCCCTGGGACTAGCGGGGGAGTGACCTACAATGAGCAGTTCTTC. The gene calls are TRBV5-8 and TRBJ2-1; TRBD2 matches at 14 bases. CDR1 is SGHTS and CDR2 is YDEGEE in the germline V gene. CDR3 size: 18 residues. V was pared by 4 bases and J by 2 bases, with 8 bases of the junction left unmatched.